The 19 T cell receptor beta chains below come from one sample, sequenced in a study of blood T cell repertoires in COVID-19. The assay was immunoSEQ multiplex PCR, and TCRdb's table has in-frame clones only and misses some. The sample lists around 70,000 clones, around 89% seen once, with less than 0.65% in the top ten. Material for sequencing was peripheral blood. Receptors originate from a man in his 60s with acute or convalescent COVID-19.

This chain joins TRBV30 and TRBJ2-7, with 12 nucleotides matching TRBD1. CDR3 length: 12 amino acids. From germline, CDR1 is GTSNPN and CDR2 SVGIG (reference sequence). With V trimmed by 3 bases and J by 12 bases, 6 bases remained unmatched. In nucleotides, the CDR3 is TGTGCCTGGAGGGGGACAGGGGGCGTTCCGTACTTC. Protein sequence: CAWRGTGGVPYF.

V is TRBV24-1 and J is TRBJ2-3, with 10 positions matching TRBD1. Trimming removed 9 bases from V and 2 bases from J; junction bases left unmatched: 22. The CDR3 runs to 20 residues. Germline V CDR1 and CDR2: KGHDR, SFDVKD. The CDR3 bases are TGTGCCACCTCGAGCTCCGGGACAGGGGAGTCGAGGGTCTACACAGATACGCAGTATTTT. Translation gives CATSSSGTGESRVYTDTQYF.

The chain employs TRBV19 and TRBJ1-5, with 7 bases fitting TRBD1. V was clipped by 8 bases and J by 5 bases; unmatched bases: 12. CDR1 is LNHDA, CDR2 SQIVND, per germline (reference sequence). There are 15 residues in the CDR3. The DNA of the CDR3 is TGTGCCAGTCGACTCGACAGGGATTGGGATCAGCCCCAGCATTTT. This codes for CASRLDRDWDQPQHF. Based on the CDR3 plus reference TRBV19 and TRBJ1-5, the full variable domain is DGGITQSPKYLFRKEGQNVTLSCEQNLNHDAMYWYRQDPGQGLRLIYYSQIVNDFQKGDIAEGYSVSREKKESFPLTVTSAQKNPTAFYLCASRLDRDWDQPQHFGDGTRLSIL.

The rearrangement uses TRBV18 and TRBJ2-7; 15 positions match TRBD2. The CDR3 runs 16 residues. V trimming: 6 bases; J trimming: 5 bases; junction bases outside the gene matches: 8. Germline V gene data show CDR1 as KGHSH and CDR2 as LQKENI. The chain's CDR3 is CASSPGLAGGINEQYF. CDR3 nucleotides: TGTGCCAGCTCCCCCGGACTAGCGGGAGGGATAAACGAGCAGTACTTC.

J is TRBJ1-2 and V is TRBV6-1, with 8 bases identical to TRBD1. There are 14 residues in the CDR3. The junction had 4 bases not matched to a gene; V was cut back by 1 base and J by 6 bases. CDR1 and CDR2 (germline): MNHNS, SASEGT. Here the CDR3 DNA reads TGTGCCAGCAGTGAAGGGGACAGGCTCAATGGCTACACCTTC. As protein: CASSEGDRLNGYTF.

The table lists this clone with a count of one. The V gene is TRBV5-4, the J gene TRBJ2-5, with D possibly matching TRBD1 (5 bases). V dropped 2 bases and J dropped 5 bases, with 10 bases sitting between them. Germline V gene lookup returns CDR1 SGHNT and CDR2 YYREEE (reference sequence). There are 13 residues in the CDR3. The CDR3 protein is CASSLAGHETQYF. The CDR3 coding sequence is TGTGCCAGCAGCTTAGCAGGGCACGAGACCCAGTACTTC.

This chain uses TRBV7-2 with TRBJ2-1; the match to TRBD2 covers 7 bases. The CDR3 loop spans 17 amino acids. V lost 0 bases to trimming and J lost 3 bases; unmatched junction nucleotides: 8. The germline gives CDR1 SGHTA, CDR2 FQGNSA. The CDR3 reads CASSLAGAGAFYNEQFF. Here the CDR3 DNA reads TGTGCCAGCAGCTTAGCGGGTGCGGGAGCCTTCTACAATGAGCAGTTCTTC.

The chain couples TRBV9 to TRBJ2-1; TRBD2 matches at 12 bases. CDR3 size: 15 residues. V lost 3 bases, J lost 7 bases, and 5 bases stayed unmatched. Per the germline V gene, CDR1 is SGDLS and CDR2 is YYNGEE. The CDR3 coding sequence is TGTGCCAGCAGCGCTAGCGGGAGGGCCCGAAATGAGCAGTTCTTC. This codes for CASSASGRARNEQFF.

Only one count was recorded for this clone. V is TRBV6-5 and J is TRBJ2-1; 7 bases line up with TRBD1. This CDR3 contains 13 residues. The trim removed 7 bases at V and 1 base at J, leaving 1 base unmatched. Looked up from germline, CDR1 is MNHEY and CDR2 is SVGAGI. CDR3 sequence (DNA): TGTGCCAGCATCAGGGGGTCCTACAATGAGCAGTTCTTC. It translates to CASIRGSYNEQFF.

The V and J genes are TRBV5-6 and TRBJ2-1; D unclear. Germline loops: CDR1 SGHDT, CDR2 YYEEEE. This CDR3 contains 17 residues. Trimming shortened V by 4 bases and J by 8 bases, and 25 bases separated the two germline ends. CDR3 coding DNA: TGTGCCAGCAGCGCCCCCTTGGTGCCAGGCGCCGCTGATGAGCAGTTCTTC. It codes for CASSAPLVPGAADEQFF.

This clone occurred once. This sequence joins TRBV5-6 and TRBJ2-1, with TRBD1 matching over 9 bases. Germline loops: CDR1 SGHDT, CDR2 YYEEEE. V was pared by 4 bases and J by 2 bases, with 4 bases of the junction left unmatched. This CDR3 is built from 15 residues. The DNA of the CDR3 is TGTGCCAGCAGCCTCCGGGACAGGGCCTACAATGAGCAGTTCTTC. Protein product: CASSLRDRAYNEQFF.

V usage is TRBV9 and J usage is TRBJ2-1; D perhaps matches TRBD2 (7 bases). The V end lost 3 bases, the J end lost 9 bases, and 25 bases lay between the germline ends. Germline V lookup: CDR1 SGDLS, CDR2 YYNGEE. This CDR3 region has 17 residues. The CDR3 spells CASSDRGGGVGLGEQFF. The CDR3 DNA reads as TGTGCCAGCAGCGACAGAGGGGGGGGAGTCGGTTTGGGTGAGCAGTTCTTC.

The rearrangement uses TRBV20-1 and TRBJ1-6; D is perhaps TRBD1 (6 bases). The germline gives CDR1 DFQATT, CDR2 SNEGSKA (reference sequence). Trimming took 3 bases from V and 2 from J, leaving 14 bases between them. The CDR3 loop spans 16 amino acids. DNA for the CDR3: TGCAGTGCTAGTGTCGGCAGGGGCACCTATAATTCACCCCTCCACTTT. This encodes CSASVGRGTYNSPLHF.

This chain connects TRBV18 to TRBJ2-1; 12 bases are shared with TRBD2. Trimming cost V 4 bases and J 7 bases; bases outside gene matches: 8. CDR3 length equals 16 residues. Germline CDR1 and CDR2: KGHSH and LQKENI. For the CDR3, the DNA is TGTGCCAGCTCACAACCCGGACTAGCGGGGTCAAATGAGCAGTTCTTC. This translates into CASSQPGLAGSNEQFF.

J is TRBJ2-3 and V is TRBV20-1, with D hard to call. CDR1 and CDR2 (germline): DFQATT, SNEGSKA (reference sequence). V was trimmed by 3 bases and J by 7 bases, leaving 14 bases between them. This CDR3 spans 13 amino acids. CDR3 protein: CSASQSQTNTQYF. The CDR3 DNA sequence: TGCAGTGCTAGTCAATCACAAACAAATACGCAGTATTTT.

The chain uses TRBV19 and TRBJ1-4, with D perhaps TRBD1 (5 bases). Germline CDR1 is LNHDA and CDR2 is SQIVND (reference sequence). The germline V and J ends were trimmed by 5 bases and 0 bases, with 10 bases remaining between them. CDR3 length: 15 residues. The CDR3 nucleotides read TGTGCCAGTAGTGCACAGGTCGCAACTAATGAAAAACTGTTTTTT. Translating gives CASSAQVATNEKLFF. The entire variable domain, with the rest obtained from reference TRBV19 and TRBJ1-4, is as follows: DGGITQSPKYLFRKEGQNVTLSCEQNLNHDAMYWYRQDPGQGLRLIYYSQIVNDFQKGDIAEGYSVSREKKESFPLTVTSAQKNPTAFYLCASSAQVATNEKLFFGSGTQLSVL.

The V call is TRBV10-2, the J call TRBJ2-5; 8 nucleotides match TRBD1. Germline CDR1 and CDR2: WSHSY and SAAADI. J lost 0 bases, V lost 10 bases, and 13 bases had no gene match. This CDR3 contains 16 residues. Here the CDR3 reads CATKDRDRRNQETQYF. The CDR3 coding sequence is TGCGCCACCAAAGACCGGGACAGGAGGAACCAAGAGACCCAGTACTTC.

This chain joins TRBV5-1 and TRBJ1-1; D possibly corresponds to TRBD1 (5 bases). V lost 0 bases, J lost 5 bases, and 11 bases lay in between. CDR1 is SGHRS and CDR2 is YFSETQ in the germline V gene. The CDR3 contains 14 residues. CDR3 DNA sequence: TGCGCCAGCAGCTTGGGGGTACAGGTGACTGAAGCTTTCTTT. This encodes CASSLGVQVTEAFF. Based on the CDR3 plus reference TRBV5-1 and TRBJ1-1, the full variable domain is KAGVTQTPRYLIKTRGQQVTLSCSPISGHRSVSWYQQTPGQGLQFLFEYFSETQRNKGNFPGRFSGRQFSNSRSEMNVSTLELGDSALYLCASSLGVQVTEAFFGQGTRLTVV.

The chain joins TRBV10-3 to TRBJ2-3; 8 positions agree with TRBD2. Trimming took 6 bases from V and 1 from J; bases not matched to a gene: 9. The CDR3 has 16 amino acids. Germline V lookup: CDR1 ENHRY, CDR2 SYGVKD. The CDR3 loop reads CAISPMASGRTDTQYF. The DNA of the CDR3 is TGTGCCATCAGCCCCATGGCTAGCGGGCGCACAGATACGCAGTATTTT.